A single sample gave rise to the 9 T cell receptor beta chains below, sequenced in a study of CD8+CD57+ T cells in acquired aplastic anemia. Only patients with CD8+CD57+ cell expansion on flow cytometry were chosen for sequencing. Profiling that covered TCR beta VDJ and CDR3 relied on genomic DNA as its template. TCRdb recomputed calls from the reads with MiXCR, one row per CDR3 protein. This table has around 130,000 distinct CDR3 sequences, about 50% appearing once. What was sequenced was sorted CD4+, CD8+, or CD8+CD57+ T cells (not recorded which) from PBMCs. These receptors were taken from a human donor with aplastic anemia.

V gene TRBV20-1 combines with J gene TRBJ2-7; D gene unclear. Trimming removed 2 bases from V and 2 bases from J, with 7 bases in between. This CDR3 comprises 12 residues. From germline, CDR1 is DFQATT and CDR2 SNEGSKA (reference sequence). The CDR3, as DNA: TGCAGTGCTAGACGACCCACCTACGAGCAGTACTTC. Translation gives CSARRPTYEQYF.

The sample holds many counts of this clonotype. The chain recombines TRBV19 with TRBJ1-1, with D maybe TRBD1 (5 bases). The germline V gene encodes CDR1 LNHDA and CDR2 SQIVND (reference sequence). Trimming removed 6 bases from V and 6 bases from J, with 20 bases in between. The CDR3 length is 15 residues. This CDR3 reads CASSNRGVRFAEAFF. CDR3 DNA: TGTGCCAGTAGCAATAGAGGGGTTAGGTTCGCTGAAGCTTTCTTT.

This clonotype was seen a handful of times. V usage is TRBV9 and J usage is TRBJ2-7; D is tentatively TRBD1 or TRBD2 (5 bases each). Trimming pared 4 bases from V and 2 bases from J, leaving 7 bases between. The CDR3 contains 12 residues. The V gene's germline CDR1 is SGDLS and CDR2 YYNGEE. CDR3 region: CASSWGTYEQYF. The DNA of the CDR3 is TGTGCCAGCAGCTGGGGGACCTACGAGCAGTACTTC.

In its sample, this clonotype was seen many times. The V call is TRBV5-6, the J call TRBJ2-3; D gene unclear. This CDR3 region has 16 residues. Trimming took off 3 bases at V and 2 bases at J, with 16 bases between the two ends. Per the germline V gene, CDR1 is SGHDT and CDR2 is YYEEEE. This CDR3 is CASSSQVARYTDTQYF. CDR3 nucleotides: TGTGCCAGCAGCTCCCAAGTGGCCAGGTACACAGATACGCAGTATTTT.

The V call is TRBV11-2, the J call TRBJ1-2, with TRBD1 identical over 7 bases. J was trimmed by 9 bases and V by 2 bases; bases with no gene match: 12. The length of the CDR3 is 15 residues. Germline V gene data show CDR1 as SGHAT and CDR2 as FQNNGV. The DNA of the CDR3 is TGTGCCAGCAGCTTAAAGGAAGGGGGCTTTGGAAGCTACACCTTC. It translates to CASSLKEGGFGSYTF.

V usage is TRBV9 and J usage is TRBJ2-5; D tentatively reads TRBD1 or TRBD2 (5 bases each). V was pared by 3 bases and J by 5 bases, with 8 bases between. CDR1 and CDR2 from the germline V gene are SGDLS and YYNGEE. The CDR3 length is 12 residues. CDR3 DNA sequence: TGTGCCAGCAGCGCCAGGGAGGAGACCCAGTACTTC. It is translated as CASSAREETQYF.

This clonotype has at least ten counts. The chain's CDR3 is CASSLAAGRWGEAFF. The CDR3 DNA reads TGCGCCAGCAGCTTGGCGGCAGGGAGGTGGGGAGAAGCTTTCTTT. The chain uses TRBV5-1 and TRBJ1-1; D is perhaps TRBD1 (5 bases). This CDR3 has 15 residues. Trimming stripped 0 bases from V and 8 bases from J, with 17 bases between. Germline V gene lookup returns CDR1 SGHRS and CDR2 YFSETQ.

This clonotype was counted many times. This sequence joins TRBV5-1 and TRBJ1-1; D gene unclear. The germline V gene encodes CDR1 SGHRS and CDR2 YFSETQ. Trimming stripped 10 bases from V and 4 bases from J, with 14 bases between. The CDR3 spans 12 residues. The CDR3: CASHGERTEAFF. The CDR3 DNA sequence: TGCGCCTCCCATGGGGAGCGCACTGAAGCTTTCTTT. Full variable domain (missing parts from reference TRBV5-1 and TRBJ1-1): KAGVTQTPRYLIKTRGQQVTLSCSPISGHRSVSWYQQTPGQGLQFLFEYFSETQRNKGNFPGRFSGRQFSNSRSEMNVSTLELGDSALYLCASHGERTEAFFGQGTRLTVV.

V is TRBV20-1 and J is TRBJ2-5, with D uncertain. CDR3 length: 10 amino acids. CDR1 is DFQATT, CDR2 SNEGSKA, per germline (reference sequence). Between the trimmed V and J ends, which lost 5 bases and 7 bases, there was a span of 8 bases. CDR3 region: CSAGSRTQYF. The CDR3 nucleotides read TGCAGTGCTGGCTCGCGGACCCAGTACTTC.